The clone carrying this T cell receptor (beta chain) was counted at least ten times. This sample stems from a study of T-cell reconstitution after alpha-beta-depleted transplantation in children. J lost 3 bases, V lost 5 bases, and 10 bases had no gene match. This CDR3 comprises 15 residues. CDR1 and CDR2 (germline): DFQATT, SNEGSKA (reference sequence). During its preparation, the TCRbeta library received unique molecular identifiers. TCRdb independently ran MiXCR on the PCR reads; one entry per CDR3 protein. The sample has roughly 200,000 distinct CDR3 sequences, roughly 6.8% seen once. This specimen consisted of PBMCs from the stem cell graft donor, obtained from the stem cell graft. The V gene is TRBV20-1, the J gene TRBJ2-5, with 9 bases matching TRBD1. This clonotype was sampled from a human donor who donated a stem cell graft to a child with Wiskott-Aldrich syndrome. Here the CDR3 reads CSAGGTGSPKETQYF. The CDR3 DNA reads TGCAGTGCTGGCGGGACAGGGTCGCCAAAAGAGACCCAGTACTTC.